This T cell receptor (beta chain) was captured by sequencing in a study of T cells in localized non-small cell lung cancer. Overall study findings and caveats: Maximal T cell clonality occurred in uninvolved adjacent lung, with tumor ranking below it. The study detected a median 57 of the top 100 tumor clones in adjacent lung. Elevated circulating T cell density in blood was associated with longer overall survival. Heterogeneity cannot be ruled out, as sequencing used one tumor region only.

V lost 7 bases, J lost 1 base, and 10 bases lay in between. Germline CDR1 ENHRY, CDR2 SYGVKD. This CDR3 is 13 amino acids long. Profiled with immunoSEQ multiplex PCR; TCRdb holds only in-frame clones, not every one. The sample has 3,000 to 5,000 clones, roughly 24% seen once. This clone was detected a few times. What it binds is not known. The sequencing here drew on lung tumor tissue, taken before any cancer treatment. The sequence was obtained from a man aged 35-69 years with stage II lung adenocarcinoma. This rearrangement joins TRBV10-3 to TRBJ1-1; possible D gene TRBD1, 5 bases. The CDR3 spells CAINPGPNTEAFF. In DNA form, the CDR3 reads TGTGCCATCAATCCGGGGCCGAACACTGAAGCTTTCTTT.